Below are 32 T cell receptor beta chains sequenced from a single sample in a study of molecular identifiers for immune sequencing clone quantification. MiXCR was run by TCRdb on the PCR reads, yielding one entry per CDR3 protein. Among 460,000 or so distinct CDR3 sequences listed, roughly a fifth were seen once. Sequencing input: naive CD8+ T cells from blood, with Jurkat cell RNA spiked in. Documented subset: FACS-sorted CD8+CD4-CCR7+CD45RA+ naive T cells. The receptors were gathered from a human donor in good health. Some libraries in this study had Jurkat cell RNA spiked in.

This clonotype occurred many times. This chain connects TRBV4-3 to TRBJ2-1; 9 bases match TRBD2. The V and J ends lost 4 bases and 10 bases, in that order; junction bases with no gene match: 14. The CDR3 spans 16 residues. The V gene's germline CDR1 is LGHNA and CDR2 YSLEER. In DNA form, the CDR3 reads TGCGCCAGCAGCCCCACCGTGGCTAGCGGGGCGCAGGAGCAGTTCTTC. Protein: CASSPTVASGAQEQFF.

The sample holds a few counts of this clonotype. V and J are TRBV13 and TRBJ2-1, with 7 bases aligning to TRBD1. CDR1 is PRHDT, CDR2 FYEKMQ, per germline (reference sequence). This CDR3 spans 15 amino acids. The junction had 18 bases not matched to a gene; V was cut back by 10 bases and J by 9 bases. The CDR3 bases are TGTGCCAAAAACCAATACAGGGGATCTTCCACTGAGCAGTTCTTC. This encodes CAKNQYRGSSTEQFF.

The chain is built from TRBV9 and TRBJ1-2; D not certain. The CDR3 is 12 amino acids. V lost 0 bases to trimming and J lost 8 bases, with 8 bases between them. CDR1 is SGDLS, CDR2 YYNGEE, per germline. The CDR3 loop reads CASSVGGYGYTF. Written as DNA, the CDR3 is TGTGCCAGCAGCGTAGGGGGTTACGGCTACACCTTC.

This clonotype was seen only a few times. V and J are TRBV13 and TRBJ2-1; D not resolved. This CDR3 spans 14 amino acids. V lost 7 bases to trimming and J lost 5 bases, with 15 bases between them. Germline-derived CDR1 and CDR2 are PRHDT and FYEKMQ (reference sequence). The CDR3 nucleotides are TGTGCCAGCATGGTCCGAGCAAGACACAATGAGCAGTTCTTC. It is translated as CASMVRARHNEQFF.

This clonotype was counted many times. The rearrangement links TRBV4-1 to TRBJ2-3; 10 positions agree with TRBD2. Trimming at V came to 3 bases and at J to 0 bases, leaving 3 bases not matched to a gene. Germline-derived CDR1 and CDR2 are MGHRA and YSYEKL. There are 16 residues in the CDR3. The CDR3: CASSHTSGTSTDTQYF. CDR3 nucleotides: TGCGCCAGCAGCCACACTAGCGGGACTAGCACAGATACGCAGTATTTT.

The rearrangement links TRBV20-1 to TRBJ1-1, with TRBD1 matching 7 bases. The trim removed 5 bases at V and 0 bases at J, leaving 3 bases unmatched. The length of the CDR3 is 13 residues. CDR1 is DFQATT, CDR2 SNEGSKA, per germline (reference sequence). As DNA, the CDR3 is TGCAGTGCTCGGGACAGCATGAACACTGAAGCTTTCTTT. Translation gives CSARDSMNTEAFF.

This clonotype appeared a few times. This sequence may be a read error, since a much larger clone differs from it by one base. The rearrangement uses TRBV29-1 and TRBJ2-7, with TRBD1 identical over 10 bases. CDR3 size: 13 residues. Looked up from germline, CDR1 is SQVTM and CDR2 is ANQGSEA. This CDR3 is CSVAGQGTAERYF. CDR3 coding DNA: TGCAGCGTTGCGGGACAGGGGACTGCCGAGCGGTACTTC.

This clonotype occurred many times. The genes are TRBV6-5 and TRBJ2-3, with D uncertain. The V and J ends lost 6 bases and 0 bases respectively, with 7 bases between them. The CDR3 has 13 residues. CDR1 and CDR2 from the germline V gene are MNHEY and SVGAGI. CDR3 residues: CASSDTSTDTQYF. CDR3 DNA sequence: TGTGCCAGCAGCGACACTAGCACAGATACGCAGTATTTT.

Only a few counts were recorded for this clonotype. The genes are TRBV19 and TRBJ1-5; D call uncertain. V was cut by 3 bases and J by 5 bases, with 8 bases left in between. CDR1 and CDR2 (germline): LNHDA, SQIVND (reference sequence). The CDR3 loop spans 13 amino acids. The chain's CDR3 is CASSIWEYQPQHF. As DNA, the CDR3 is TGTGCCAGTAGTATCTGGGAATATCAGCCCCAGCATTTT.

This clonotype has a handful of counts. V is TRBV19 and J is TRBJ2-4; no definite D call. The CDR3 is 11 amino acids. Germline V gene data show CDR1 as LNHDA and CDR2 as SQIVND (reference sequence). Trimming pared 7 bases from V and 5 bases from J, leaving 6 bases between. As DNA, the CDR3 is TGTGCCAGTACCGGTCAAAACATTCAGTACTTC. Its protein product is CASTGQNIQYF.

This clonotype was counted only a few times. The chain combines TRBV12-3 or TRBV12-4 with TRBJ2-3, with 15 bases that match TRBD2. The length of the CDR3 is 19 residues. V was clipped by 2 bases and J by 0 bases; unmatched bases: 6. The CDR3 coding sequence is TGTGCCAGCAGTTTACCAGGGACTAGCGGGGGGCCTAGCACAGATACGCAGTATTTT. Translating gives CASSLPGTSGGPSTDTQYF.

This clonotype was picked up a small number of times. The chain joins TRBV9 to TRBJ2-2; no clear D. The CDR3 totals 15 residues. The germline V and J ends were trimmed by 0 bases and 2 bases, with 8 bases remaining between them. The germline CDR1 and CDR2 sequences are SGDLS and YYNGEE. In DNA form, the CDR3 reads TGTGCCAGCAGCGTAGGTTTACCAAACACCGGGGAGCTGTTTTTT. It yields the protein CASSVGLPNTGELFF.

The CDR3 sequence: CASKETAGNTIYF. CDR3 nucleotides: TGTGCCAGCAAAGAGACAGCCGGAAACACCATATATTTT. The chain carries TRBV2 and TRBJ1-3; the D gene is possibly TRBD1 (5 bases). V was clipped by 7 bases and J by 4 bases, with 11 bases between them. The CDR3 runs 13 residues. Germline V lookup: CDR1 SNHLY, CDR2 FYNNEI.

This clonotype showed up many times. The junction shows a germline mismatch at one end, possibly a read error. CDR3 region: CSVEGTGKGTYEQYF. In DNA form, the CDR3 reads TGCAGCGTGGAAGGGACAGGGAAGGGGACCTACGAGCAGTACTTC. This chain connects TRBV29-1 to TRBJ2-7, with TRBD1 matching 9 bases. CDR3 length: 15 residues. Germline CDR1 and CDR2: SQVTM and ANQGSEA.

This clonotype was recorded at least ten times. This chain connects TRBV6-5 to TRBJ2-6, with no clear D. Germline CDR1 and CDR2: MNHEY and SVGAGI. Trimming removed 4 bases at V and 0 bases at J, with 10 bases between. The CDR3 runs 16 residues. CDR3 sequence reads: CASSWFQSSGANVLTF. The CDR3 nucleotides are TGTGCCAGCAGTTGGTTTCAGAGCTCTGGGGCCAACGTCCTGACTTTC.

The J gene is TRBJ2-5, the V gene TRBV4-1; possibly TRBD2 for D (5 bases). From germline, CDR1 is MGHRA and CDR2 YSYEKL. With 10 bases removed from V and 5 bases from J, the gap between germline ends came to 20 bases. The CDR3 covers 14 residues. The CDR3 is CATSAPGSQETQYF. CDR3 DNA sequence: TGCGCCACCTCAGCTCCGGGGTCCCAGGAGACCCAGTACTTC.

This chain uses TRBV9 with TRBJ2-2; D is perhaps TRBD2 (6 bases). The CDR3 has 13 amino acids. Trimming stripped 4 bases from V and 8 bases from J, with 12 bases between. Germline loops: CDR1 SGDLS, CDR2 YYNGEE. This chain's CDR3 is CASSIGGVGELFF. CDR3 DNA sequence: TGTGCCAGCAGCATAGGAGGGGTGGGGGAGCTGTTTTTT.

This chain uses TRBV19 with TRBJ2-2; D remains ambiguous. Germline V CDR1 and CDR2: LNHDA, SQIVND (reference sequence). This CDR3 has 14 residues. The V gene lost 3 bases and the J gene lost 4 bases, with 9 bases spanning the gap. CDR3 nucleotide sequence: TGTGCCAGTAGTATCTTCTCCTCCACCGGGGAGCTGTTTTTT. The encoded protein is CASSIFSSTGELFF. Looking up the rest from reference TRBV19 and TRBJ2-2 gives the full variable domain: DGGITQSPKYLFRKEGQNVTLSCEQNLNHDAMYWYRQDPGQGLRLIYYSQIVNDFQKGDIAEGYSVSREKKESFPLTVTSAQKNPTAFYLCASSIFSSTGELFFGEGSRLTVL.

This clonotype has a handful of counts. The rearrangement joins TRBV29-1 to TRBJ1-2; D is unclear. The germline V gene has CDR1 SQVTM and CDR2 ANQGSEA. Trimming left V 5 bases short and J 8 bases short, with 12 bases between. This CDR3 has 11 amino acids. CDR3 region: CSVILSQGYTF. The DNA of the CDR3 is TGCAGCGTTATACTCTCGCAGGGCTACACCTTC.

This clonotype has at least ten counts. The chain couples TRBV19 to TRBJ1-1; 8 nucleotides match TRBD1. V shed 4 bases, J shed 4 bases, and the junction held 11 bases outside the gene matches. The CDR3 has 16 residues. From germline, CDR1 is LNHDA and CDR2 SQIVND (reference sequence). CDR3: CASSSTQGELLTEAFF. Here the CDR3 DNA reads TGTGCCAGTAGTAGTACACAGGGGGAACTCCTCACTGAAGCTTTCTTT. The whole variable domain, remainder taken from reference TRBV19 and TRBJ1-1, is DGGITQSPKYLFRKEGQNVTLSCEQNLNHDAMYWYRQDPGQGLRLIYYSQIVNDFQKGDIAEGYSVSREKKESFPLTVTSAQKNPTAFYLCASSSTQGELLTEAFFGQGTRLTVV.

A few counts support this clonotype. This chain links TRBV7-9 with TRBJ2-7, with D perhaps matching TRBD1 (6 bases). V shed 4 bases and J shed 5 bases, with 12 bases lying between them. The CDR3 has 13 residues. CDR1 SEHNR and CDR2 FQNEAQ come from the germline V gene (reference sequence). The CDR3, as DNA: TGTGCCAGCAGCTACGAAGACAGGAACGAGCAGTACTTC. Its protein product is CASSYEDRNEQYF.

This clonotype appeared a few times. The chain is built from TRBV19 and TRBJ2-3; D may be TRBD1 (5 bases). This CDR3 has 15 amino acids. The V end was cut by 6 bases, the J end by 1 base, with 14 bases between. Germline loops: CDR1 LNHDA, CDR2 SQIVND (reference sequence). The CDR3 nucleotides read TGTGCCAGTAGCGAGACAGACATCCGCACAGATACGCAGTATTTT. Its protein product is CASSETDIRTDTQYF.

Remarks on this clonotype: The junction does not match germline at one end; this may be a read error. The rearrangement links TRBV29-1 to TRBJ1-1; D uncertain. The germline CDR1 and CDR2 sequences are SQVTM and ANQGSEA. The CDR3 covers 12 residues. The CDR3 sequence is CGVEDAGPEAFF. The CDR3 DNA reads as TGCGGCGTTGAAGATGCCGGCCCAGAAGCTTTCTTT.

This clonotype was detected many times. The V and J genes are TRBV6-5 and TRBJ2-1; D is unclear. Trimming pared 4 bases from V and 10 bases from J, leaving 8 bases between. This CDR3 is built from 11 residues. CDR1 and CDR2 from the germline V gene are MNHEY and SVGAGI. CDR3 residues: CASSLGREQFF. CDR3 in DNA: TGTGCCAGCAGTTTGGGTAGGGAGCAGTTCTTC.

The rearrangement links TRBV20-1 to TRBJ2-7; no clear D gene. Trimming removed 3 bases at V and 0 bases at J, with 15 bases between. CDR3 size: 15 residues. The germline V gene has CDR1 DFQATT and CDR2 SNEGSKA (reference sequence). The CDR3, as DNA: TGCAGTGCTAGTGGTATTGCGGCCGTCTCCTACGAGCAGTACTTC. It codes for CSASGIAAVSYEQYF.

The count of this clonotype is one. V is TRBV19 and J is TRBJ2-5; D unclear. Deletions cut 5 bases from V and 4 bases from J, with 17 bases between. In germline, CDR1 is LNHDA, CDR2 SQIVND (reference sequence). The CDR3 consists of 15 residues. CDR3 bases: TGTGCCAGTAGTCCCAAGTTCGTAGTCCGAGAGACCCAGTACTTC. It encodes CASSPKFVVRETQYF.

Only a few counts were recorded for this clonotype. The rearrangement joins TRBV2 to TRBJ2-3; 11 nucleotides align to TRBD2. Looked up from germline, CDR1 is SNHLY and CDR2 is FYNNEI. V shed 11 bases, J shed 6 bases, and the junction held 13 bases outside the gene matches. The CDR3 consists of 15 residues. CDR3 in DNA: TGTGCCGGTACCATTAGCGGGAGGGCTGTTGATACGCAGTATTTT. Protein product: CAGTISGRAVDTQYF.

V gene TRBV4-3 combines with J gene TRBJ2-7; no reliable D call. Per the germline V gene, CDR1 is LGHNA and CDR2 is YSLEER. V lost 10 bases and J 3 bases, leaving 13 bases between the germline ends. The CDR3 length is 12 residues. CDR3 sequence (DNA): TGCGCCATCCCAAACTGGGGCTACGAGCAGTACTTC. Protein product: CAIPNWGYEQYF.

This clonotype has a handful of counts. J is TRBJ2-7 and V is TRBV7-8; the D gene is possibly TRBD1 (5 bases). V was trimmed by 0 bases and J by 5 bases, leaving 17 bases between them. The CDR3 extends over 16 amino acids. Germline CDR1 SGHVS, CDR2 FQNEAQ. CDR3: CASSLAREQGTHEQYF. The CDR3 region has the DNA TGTGCCAGCAGCTTAGCGCGTGAGCAGGGCACCCACGAGCAGTACTTC.

As for this clonotype: A much larger clone differs by one base, so this may be a read error. The CDR3 bases are TGCGCCAGCAGCCAAGGCTTACTAGCGGGGGGGCGAAAGACAGGTACGCAGTATTTT. It translates to CASSQGLLAGGRKTGTQYF. The chain uses TRBV4-1 and TRBJ2-3; 13 bases are shared with TRBD2. CDR3 length: 19 residues. CDR1 is MGHRA and CDR2 is YSYEKL in the germline V gene.

This clonotype was detected ten times or more. The V and J genes are TRBV27 and TRBJ2-3; 13 nucleotides line up with TRBD2. The CDR3 is 16 amino acids. J gave up 3 bases and V 4 bases, and 4 bases lay outside the gene matches. The germline V gene has CDR1 MNHEY and CDR2 SMNVEV (reference sequence). CDR3 nucleotide sequence: TGTGCCAGCAGTTCTGGGGGACTAGCGGGAACAGATACGCAGTATTTT. Translating it yields CASSSGGLAGTDTQYF.

The chain links TRBV19 to TRBJ1-1; the match to TRBD1 covers 8 bases. Germline V gives CDR1 LNHDA, CDR2 SQIVND (reference sequence). Losses at the gene ends were 3 bases for V and 3 bases for J; bases not matched to a gene: 0. CDR3 length: 13 residues. The CDR3 here is CASSMTGDTEAFF. In DNA, the CDR3 is TGTGCCAGTAGTATGACAGGGGACACTGAAGCTTTCTTT.